Shown below are 27 T cell receptor beta chains from a single sample sequenced in a study of neurological immune-mediated disorders. TCRdb reanalysed the 5' RACE reads using MiXCR and keeps one entry per CDR3 protein. The sample yields approximately 44,000 distinct CDR3 sequences, less than 6% seen once. The sequenced material came from CD4+ T cells from blood. These receptors were taken from a woman between 18 and 29 years old with multiple sclerosis.

This clonotype was found many times. The gene calls are TRBV20-1 and TRBJ2-1; 10 positions match TRBD2. V gave up 1 base and J gave up 0 bases; unmatched junction bases: 12. Looked up from germline, CDR1 is DFQATT and CDR2 is SNEGSKA (reference sequence). The CDR3 has 19 residues. The DNA for the CDR3 is TGCAGTGCTAGAGTTCGTCCCGGGACTAGCGCGATCTCCTACAATGAGCAGTTCTTC. It is translated as CSARVRPGTSAISYNEQFF.

This clonotype was seen many times. This chain joins TRBV10-3 and TRBJ2-1, with 8 bases lining up with TRBD2. With V trimmed by 7 bases and J by 0 bases, 5 bases remained unmatched. CDR3 size: 15 residues. The germline CDR1 and CDR2 sequences are ENHRY and SYGVKD. The CDR3: CAITPTSGSYNEQFF. The DNA for the CDR3 is TGTGCCATCACTCCTACTAGCGGCTCCTACAATGAGCAGTTCTTC.

This clonotype was counted many times. This chain joins TRBV29-1 and TRBJ1-1; 8 positions match TRBD1. The CDR3 loop spans 15 amino acids. Germline lookup yields CDR1 SQVTM and CDR2 ANQGSEA. J gave up 1 base and V 2 bases, and 6 bases lay outside the gene matches. The CDR3 coding sequence is TGCAGCGTTGAAAGGCGGACAGGGAGGAACACTGAAGCTTTCTTT. Protein sequence: CSVERRTGRNTEAFF.

The chain has TRBV6-5 and TRBJ2-5; the D gene could be TRBD1 or TRBD2 (5 bases each). The CDR3 is 16 amino acids. The V end lost 3 bases, the J end lost 4 bases, and 18 bases lay between the germline ends. Germline loops: CDR1 MNHEY, CDR2 SVGAGI. In DNA, the CDR3 is TGTGCCAGCAGTTATTACCGGGACCTACAAAGAGAGACCCAGTACTTC. Translation: CASSYYRDLQRETQYF.

This clonotype has a count of ten or more. This chain joins TRBV10-2 and TRBJ1-1; D is possibly TRBD1 (5 bases). Germline assignment: CDR1 WSHSY and CDR2 SAAADI. V was trimmed by 2 bases and J by 5 bases, leaving 6 bases between them. This CDR3 comprises 12 residues. The CDR3 here is CASSERGTEAFF. As DNA, the CDR3 is TGCGCCAGCAGTGAGAGGGGTACTGAAGCTTTCTTT.

This clonotype has at least ten counts. V is TRBV7-2 and J is TRBJ2-2; D is unclear. The V and J ends lost 5 bases and 3 bases respectively, with 7 bases between them. The CDR3 runs to 13 residues. CDR1 is SGHTA and CDR2 is FQGNSA in the germline V gene. CDR3 nucleotides: TGTGCCAGCAGCCTAAGATACACCGGGGAGCTGTTTTTT. This translates into CASSLRYTGELFF. The complete variable domain, with remaining parts taken from reference TRBV7-2 and TRBJ2-2, reads GAGVSQSPSNKVTEKGKDVELRCDPISGHTALYWYRQSLGQGLEFLIYFQGNSAPDKSGLPSDRFSAERTGGSVSTLTIQRTQQEDSAVYLCASSLRYTGELFFGEGSRLTVL.

This clonotype was counted at least ten times. V gene TRBV4-2 combines with J gene TRBJ1-3, with D possibly being TRBD1 (6 bases). Trimming pared 2 bases from V and 2 bases from J, leaving 10 bases between. The CDR3 is 15 amino acids. Germline CDR1 and CDR2: LGHNA and YNFKEQ. The CDR3 spells CASSQIGTTGNTIYF. The CDR3 DNA follows: TGTGCCAGCAGCCAAATCGGGACAACTGGAAACACCATATATTTT.

This clonotype has just one count. Here the CDR3 reads CASSVGLIMDTEAFF. The CDR3 DNA reads TGTGCCAGCAGCGTGGGCCTGATCATGGACACTGAAGCTTTCTTT. The V gene is TRBV9, the J gene TRBJ1-1; D not resolved. V was cut by 2 bases and J by 3 bases, with 14 bases left in between. The CDR3 is 15 residues long. Per the germline V gene, CDR1 is SGDLS and CDR2 is YYNGEE.

This clonotype was detected ten times or more. The rearrangement links TRBV5-1 to TRBJ2-2; no firm D call. The CDR3 has 15 amino acids. Trimming left V 0 bases short and J 0 bases short, with 6 bases between. CDR1 SGHRS and CDR2 YFSETQ come from the germline V gene. Written as DNA, the CDR3 is TGCGCCAGCAGCTTGGGAACTTCGAACACCGGGGAGCTGTTTTTT. Encoded protein: CASSLGTSNTGELFF.

This clonotype was seen repeatedly, ten times or more. The J gene is TRBJ1-4, the V gene TRBV14; perhaps TRBD1 as D (5 bases). The CDR3 has 12 amino acids. The germline CDR1 and CDR2 sequences are SGHDN and FVKESK. V lost 0 bases and J lost 13, with 9 bases in between. The CDR3 DNA reads TGTGCCAGCAGCCAAGAGGGGAGGGGACTGTTTTTT. This gives the protein CASSQEGRGLFF.

This clonotype was seen ten or more times. The chain has TRBV18 and TRBJ1-5, with D possibly matching TRBD1 (6 bases). The CDR3 length is 13 residues. Per germline, CDR1 KGHSH and CDR2 LQKENI. Trimming took off 5 bases at V and 4 bases at J, with 9 bases between the two ends. CDR3 nucleotides: TGTGCCAGCTCAGCGGACAGAAATCAGCCCCAGCATTTT. Translated, it gives CASSADRNQPQHF.

The table lists this clonotype with many counts. V and J are TRBV20-1 and TRBJ1-1; D is ambiguous. With 3 bases removed from V and 1 base from J, the gap between germline ends came to 9 bases. The CDR3 has 13 residues. The germline V gene encodes CDR1 DFQATT and CDR2 SNEGSKA (reference sequence). CDR3 in amino acids: CSASRQPNTEAFF. The CDR3 DNA is TGCAGTGCTAGCAGGCAGCCGAACACTGAAGCTTTCTTT.

The V call is TRBV28, the J call TRBJ2-3; no firm D call. V was shortened by 4 bases and J by 2 bases, with 10 bases between the two germline ends. CDR1 is MDHEN and CDR2 is SYDVKM in the germline V gene. The CDR3 has 14 amino acids. In DNA form, the CDR3 reads TGTGCCAGCAGTTCGCTAGGGAACACAGATACGCAGTATTTT. As protein: CASSSLGNTDTQYF.

This clonotype was seen at least ten times. The chain links TRBV2 to TRBJ1-1, with a weak D call TRBD1 (5 bases). Germline CDR1 and CDR2: SNHLY and FYNNEI. V lost 7 bases, J lost 1 base, and 7 bases lay in between. The CDR3 runs to 12 residues. CDR3 coding DNA: TGTGCCAGCAAGACAGCGAACACTGAAGCTTTCTTT. Protein product: CASKTANTEAFF.

In its sample, this clonotype was seen many times. V gene TRBV4-3 combines with J gene TRBJ2-1; D perhaps matches TRBD1 (6 bases). Trimming left V 0 bases short and J 2 bases short, with 14 bases between. CDR3 length: 17 amino acids. CDR1 and CDR2 (germline): LGHNA, YSLEER. This CDR3 reads CASSQDRRGMPYNEQFF. In nucleotides, the CDR3 is TGCGCCAGCAGCCAAGATCGTAGGGGGATGCCCTACAATGAGCAGTTCTTC.

The CDR3 DNA sequence: TGTGCCAGTAGTACCCGACAGGGTCGTAGCACTGAAGCTTTCTTT. It translates to CASSTRQGRSTEAFF. The chain has TRBV19 and TRBJ1-1; 7 bases line up with TRBD1. Germline CDR1 and CDR2: LNHDA and SQIVND (reference sequence). The CDR3 covers 15 residues. Germline trimming cut 4 bases from V and 4 bases from J; bases unmatched to any gene: 9.

CDR3 nucleotide sequence: TGTGCCAGCAGCTTAGCGGCGGGAGGAGGCTACACCTTC. Translating it yields CASSLAAGGGYTF. The chain recombines TRBV7-9 with TRBJ1-2; unclear D gene. Germline V gene sequence: CDR1 SEHNR, CDR2 FQNEAQ (reference sequence). V lost 0 bases and J lost 8, with 10 bases in between. The CDR3 length is 13 residues. The whole variable domain, filled in from reference TRBV7-9 and TRBJ1-2, reads DTGVSQNPRHKITKRGQNVTFRCDPISEHNRLYWYRQTLGQGPEFLTYFQNEAQLEKSRLLSDRFSAERPKGSFSTLEIQRTEQGDSAMYLCASSLAAGGGYTFGSGTRLTVV.

The chain is built from TRBV18 and TRBJ1-2; tentative D call: TRBD1 (5 bases). Per germline, CDR1 KGHSH and CDR2 LQKENI. The V and J ends lost 2 bases and 7 bases respectively, with 14 bases between them. This CDR3 is 14 amino acids long. CDR3 DNA sequence: TGTGCCAGCTCACCAGTAGCCAGGGCGGGTGGCTACACCTTC. Encoded protein: CASSPVARAGGYTF.

At least ten counts were recorded for this clonotype. This chain joins TRBV7-2 and TRBJ2-5, with D perhaps TRBD2 (7 bases). The germline V and J ends were trimmed by 5 bases and 5 bases, with 24 bases remaining between them. Germline-derived CDR1 and CDR2 are SGHTA and FQGNSA. CDR3 length equals 17 residues. The CDR3 region has the DNA TGTGCCAGCAGCGCGCTACGTAGGGGGAGGGCCCGGGAGACCCAGTACTTC. It encodes CASSALRRGRARETQYF.

This CDR3 reads CASSTSGGAQETQYF. Written as DNA, the CDR3 is TGTGCCAGTTCAACTAGCGGGGGGGCCCAAGAGACCCAGTACTTC. The V gene is TRBV5-4, the J gene TRBJ2-5, with 13 bases matching TRBD2. The CDR3 runs to 15 residues. V lost 8 bases, J lost 1 base, and 5 bases stayed unmatched. Germline assignment: CDR1 SGHNT and CDR2 YYREEE (reference sequence).

This clonotype was picked up many times. This chain uses TRBV20-1 with TRBJ1-4; D gene uncertain. Trimming stripped 1 base from V and 0 bases from J, with 9 bases between. There are 15 residues in the CDR3. CDR1 and CDR2 from the germline V gene are DFQATT and SNEGSKA (reference sequence). The CDR3 region is CSARVEQTTNEKLFF. In DNA, the CDR3 is TGCAGTGCTAGAGTCGAACAAACAACTAATGAAAAACTGTTTTTT.

This clonotype was found many times. This chain joins TRBV11-3 and TRBJ2-1; 10 nucleotides line up with TRBD2. Losses at the gene ends were 5 bases for V and 5 bases for J; bases not matched to a gene: 12. The CDR3 has 17 residues. Germline lookup yields CDR1 SGHNT and CDR2 YENEEA. The chain's CDR3 is CASSPRTSGFLDNEQFF. CDR3 in DNA: TGTGCCAGCAGCCCTCGGACTAGCGGATTCCTAGACAATGAGCAGTTCTTC.

In its sample, this clonotype was seen a few times. The chain has TRBV7-8 and TRBJ1-1; 8 nucleotides agree with TRBD1. The CDR3 has 17 residues. After removal of 1 base from V and 0 bases from J, the junction contained 7 bases not matched to a gene. The V gene's germline CDR1 is SGHVS and CDR2 FQNEAQ. The CDR3 protein is CASSLDPRTGLNTEAFF. The DNA of the CDR3 is TGTGCCAGCAGCTTAGATCCCCGGACAGGGCTGAACACTGAAGCTTTCTTT.

This clonotype has ten or more counts. V and J are TRBV12-3 or TRBV12-4 and TRBJ2-7; 9 positions agree with TRBD1. Trimming cost V 5 bases and J 4 bases; bases outside gene matches: 6. The CDR3 runs 14 residues. In DNA, the CDR3 is TGTGCCAGCAGTGCCCAGGGACAGGGATACGAGCAGTACTTC. It yields the protein CASSAQGQGYEQYF.

This clonotype has a count of ten or more. The chain combines TRBV5-1 with TRBJ2-1; D unclear. Between the trimmed V and J ends, which lost 6 bases and 7 bases, there was a span of 14 bases. The length of the CDR3 is 13 residues. CDR1 is SGHRS and CDR2 is YFSETQ in the germline V gene. CDR3 sequence: CASNTAVTNEQFF. Here the CDR3 DNA reads TGCGCCAGCAATACGGCCGTAACTAATGAGCAGTTCTTC. Filled out from reference TRBV5-1 and TRBJ2-1, the complete variable domain reads KAGVTQTPRYLIKTRGQQVTLSCSPISGHRSVSWYQQTPGQGLQFLFEYFSETQRNKGNFPGRFSGRQFSNSRSEMNVSTLELGDSALYLCASNTAVTNEQFFGPGTRLTVL.

This clonotype was observed many times. The rearrangement links TRBV29-1 to TRBJ2-3; no clear D gene. The CDR3 consists of 13 residues. Germline lookup yields CDR1 SQVTM and CDR2 ANQGSEA. The V gene lost 2 bases and the J gene lost 1 base, with 7 bases spanning the gap. CDR3 protein: CSVESWGTDTQYF. The DNA of the CDR3 is TGCAGCGTTGAAAGTTGGGGCACAGATACGCAGTATTTT.

There are many counts of this clonotype. CDR3 protein: CASSGSGGHYEQYF. DNA for the CDR3: TGCGCCAGCAGCGGAAGCGGGGGGCACTACGAGCAGTACTTC. The chain employs TRBV5-1 and TRBJ2-7; TRBD2 aligns across 9 bases. J was trimmed by 3 bases and V by 4 bases; bases with no gene match: 5. This CDR3 comprises 14 residues. Germline CDR1 reads SGHRS; CDR2 reads YFSETQ.